This T cell receptor (beta chain) was documented in a study of CD8+ T cells in alopecia areata. Findings of the study overall: While tofacitinib was given, many expanded lesional clones persisted in scalp and blood.

The treatment was: oral pan-JAK inhibitor, 5-10 mg twice daily. Peripheral blood and lesional scalp punch biopsies were taken from alopecia areata patients. Germline trimming cut 5 bases from V and 5 bases from J; bases unmatched to any gene: 11. Germline V CDR1 and CDR2: SGHVS, FQNEAQ. This CDR3 spans 17 amino acids. Concerning this clone itself: The antigen is undetermined.

As the sequencing template, cDNA was produced by extracting RNA and reverse transcribing it. Data came from immunoSEQ multiplex PCR; TCRdb stores just in-frame clones and leaves some out. The sample carries 110,000 to 150,000 clones, roughly 50% recorded once. This clonotype was obtained from a human donor with alopecia areata. Sequencing was performed on CD8+ T cells sorted from blood, taken at week 4, from a patient treated with tofacitinib. J is TRBJ2-1 and V is TRBV7-8, with TRBD2 matching 11 bases. The CDR3, as DNA: TGTGCCAGCAGCCCCCTGGGGACTAGCGGAGTTAACAATGAGCAGTTCTTC. Protein: CASSPLGTSGVNNEQFF.